This TCR beta chain was captured by sequencing in a study of CD8+CD57+ T cells in acquired aplastic anemia. On the study more broadly: Sorted CD4+ and CD8+ cells yielded around 3.2 ug of DNA on average. An average of roughly 10 million reads for CD4+ cells was obtained from healthy donors.

Study-level results: Patient and control CD8+ Simpson's diversity was not significantly different. Both patients and controls carried the same twenty-nine CD8+ CDR3 sequences.

Concerning this clonotype: The target antigen is unknown.

Genomic DNA templated the TCR beta VDJ and CDR3 profiling. TCRdb recomputed calls from the reads with MiXCR, one row per CDR3 protein. Here the sample spans roughly 38,000 distinct CDR3 sequences, more than 75% being singletons. CDR3 length: 14 amino acids. CDR1 is SNHLY and CDR2 is FYNNEI in the germline V gene. Trimming took 5 bases from V and 0 from J, leaving 8 bases between them. Sequencing was performed on sorted CD4+, CD8+, or CD8+CD57+ T cells (not recorded which) from PBMCs. This TCR came from a human donor in good health, serving as a control. The chain is built from TRBV2 and TRBJ2-1; D is unclear. The chain's CDR3 is CASSPSRSYNEQFF. DNA of the CDR3: TGTGCCAGCAGTCCGTCACGCTCCTACAATGAGCAGTTCTTC.